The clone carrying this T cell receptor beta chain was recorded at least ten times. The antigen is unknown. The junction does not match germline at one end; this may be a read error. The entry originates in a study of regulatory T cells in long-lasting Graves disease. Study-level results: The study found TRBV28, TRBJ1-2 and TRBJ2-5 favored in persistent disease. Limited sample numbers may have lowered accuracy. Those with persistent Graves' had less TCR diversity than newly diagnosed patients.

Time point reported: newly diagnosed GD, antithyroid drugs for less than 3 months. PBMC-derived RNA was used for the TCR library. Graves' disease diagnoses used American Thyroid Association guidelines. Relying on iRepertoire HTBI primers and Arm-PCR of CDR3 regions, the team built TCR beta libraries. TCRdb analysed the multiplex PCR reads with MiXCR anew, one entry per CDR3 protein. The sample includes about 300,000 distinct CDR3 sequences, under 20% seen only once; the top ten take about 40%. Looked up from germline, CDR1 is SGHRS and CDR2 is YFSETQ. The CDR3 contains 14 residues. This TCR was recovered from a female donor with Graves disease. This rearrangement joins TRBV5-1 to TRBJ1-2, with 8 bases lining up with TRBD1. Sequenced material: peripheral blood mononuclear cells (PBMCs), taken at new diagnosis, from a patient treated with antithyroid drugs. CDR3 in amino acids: CASSFTQGGYGYTF. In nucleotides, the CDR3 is TGTGCCAGCAGCTTCACACAGGGGGGCTATGGCTACACCTTC.